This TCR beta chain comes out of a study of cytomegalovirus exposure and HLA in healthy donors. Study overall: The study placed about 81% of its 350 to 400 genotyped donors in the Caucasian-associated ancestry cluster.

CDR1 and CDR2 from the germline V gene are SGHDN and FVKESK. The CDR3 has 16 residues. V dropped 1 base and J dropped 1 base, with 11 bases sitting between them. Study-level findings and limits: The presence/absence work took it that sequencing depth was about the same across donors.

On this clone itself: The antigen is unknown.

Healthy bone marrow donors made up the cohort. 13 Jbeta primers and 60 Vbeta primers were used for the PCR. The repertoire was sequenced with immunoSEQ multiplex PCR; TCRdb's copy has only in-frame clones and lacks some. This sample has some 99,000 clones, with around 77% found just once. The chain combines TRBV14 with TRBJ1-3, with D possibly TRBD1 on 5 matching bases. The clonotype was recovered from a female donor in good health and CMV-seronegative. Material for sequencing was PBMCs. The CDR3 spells CASSQAGGESGNTIYF. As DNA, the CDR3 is TGTGCCAGCAGCCAAGCGGGGGGGGAATCTGGAAACACCATATATTTT. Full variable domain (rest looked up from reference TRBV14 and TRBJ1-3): EAGVTQFPSHSVIEKGQTVTLRCDPISGHDNLYWYRRVMGKEIKFLLHFVKESKQDESGMPNNRFLAERTGGTYSTLKVQPAELEDSGVYFCASSQAGGESGNTIYFGEGSWLTVV.